These 8 T cell receptor beta chains were all obtained from the same sample, sequenced in a study of shared clonotypes between healthy human individuals. The assay was immunoSEQ multiplex PCR, and TCRdb's table has in-frame clones only and misses some. The sample has fewer than 1.8 million clones, about 98.5% seen once. The source material was naive CD4+ T cells sorted from blood. The subset was: CD45RA+ positively selected. These receptors all stem from a man aged 30 to 39 in good health.

On this clone: At the DNA level, this CDR3 is encoded by other sequences in the same sample as well. The CDR3 DNA sequence: TGCGCCAGCAGCTCGGGACTAGCGGGAACCTACGAGCAGTACTTC. Translation: CASSSGLAGTYEQYF. This sequence joins TRBV5-1 and TRBJ2-7, with TRBD2 matching 13 bases. Germline CDR1 is SGHRS and CDR2 is YFSETQ. After removal of 3 bases from V and 2 bases from J, the junction contained 2 bases not matched to a gene. CDR3 length: 15 amino acids.

The CDR3 coding sequence is TGTGCCAGCAGCCCCCGGTTAGCGGGAGCCGTCTACAATGAGCAGTTCTTC. Its translation: CASSPRLAGAVYNEQFF. The chain is built from TRBV9 and TRBJ2-1; 9 positions match TRBD2. The CDR3 runs 17 residues. V dropped 4 bases and J dropped 3; count of bases not matched to a gene: 11. CDR1 is SGDLS, CDR2 YYNGEE, per germline.

The rearrangement uses TRBV5-4 and TRBJ2-5; possibly TRBD2 for D (5 bases). Between the trimmed V and J ends, which lost 0 bases and 3 bases, there was a span of 18 bases. CDR3 size: 17 residues. Germline lookup yields CDR1 SGHNT and CDR2 YYREEE (reference sequence). DNA for the CDR3: TGTGCCAGCAGCTTGGGTGGTCCGCGGGCTGCTAAAGAGACCCAGTACTTC. Amino acid sequence: CASSLGGPRAAKETQYF.

The rearrangement uses TRBV5-1 and TRBJ2-1, with 9 bases matching TRBD1. The germline V gene encodes CDR1 SGHRS and CDR2 YFSETQ. Trimming took 1 base from V and 4 from J; bases not matched to a gene: 9. This CDR3 contains 17 residues. The DNA of the CDR3 is TGCGCCAGCAGCTTGTTCGCGACCGGGACAGGGTACAATGAGCAGTTCTTC. Encoded protein: CASSLFATGTGYNEQFF.

V usage is TRBV5-1 and J usage is TRBJ1-2; maybe TRBD1 (6 bases). The V end lost 6 bases, the J end lost 7 bases, and 19 bases lay between the germline ends. Germline lookup yields CDR1 SGHRS and CDR2 YFSETQ. The CDR3 is made up of 14 amino acids. This CDR3 reads CASNREGWGSGYTF. The CDR3 region has the DNA TGCGCCAGCAACAGGGAGGGCTGGGGCTCTGGCTACACCTTC.

Turning to this clone: The identical CDR3 is also encoded by other nucleotide sequences in the sample. The J gene is TRBJ1-5, the V gene TRBV29-1; 9 nucleotides match TRBD1. The CDR3 has 12 amino acids. Germline assignment: CDR1 SQVTM and CDR2 ANQGSEA. V was pared by 4 bases and J by 5 bases, with 0 bases of the junction left unmatched. The CDR3 is CSVGTGDQPQHF. Written as DNA, the CDR3 is TGCAGCGTTGGGACAGGGGATCAGCCCCAGCATTTT.

The rearrangement links TRBV14 to TRBJ1-2, with a possible D match to TRBD1 (5 bases). The CDR3 is 15 residues long. The V gene's germline CDR1 is SGHDN and CDR2 FVKESK. The V end was cut by 3 bases, the J end by 6 bases, with 17 bases between. The CDR3 region is CASSHRTSQGNGYTF. The CDR3 coding sequence is TGTGCCAGCAGCCACCGGACCTCCCAGGGAAATGGCTACACCTTC.

The chain carries TRBV6-6 and TRBJ2-1; D is ambiguous. The germline gives CDR1 MNHNY, CDR2 SVGAGI (reference sequence). The CDR3 is made up of 12 amino acids. V shed 2 bases and J shed 4 bases, with 3 bases lying between them. The CDR3 sequence: CASSYGYNEQFF. CDR3 coding DNA: TGTGCCAGCAGTTACGGGTACAATGAGCAGTTCTTC.